These 9 T cell receptor beta chains originate from one sample sequenced in a study of blood T cell repertoires in COVID-19. Libraries were prepared by immunoSEQ multiplex PCR; TCRdb keeps only in-frame clonotypes and omits some of them. The table shows roughly 250,000 clones, with 80% to 90% occurring only once. Source material: PBMCs or T cells enriched from blood (not recorded which). These TCRs come from a woman aged 35 to 49 who had been exposed to COVID-19.

The chain has TRBV5-1 and TRBJ2-1, with 11 positions matching TRBD1. From germline, CDR1 is SGHRS and CDR2 YFSETQ. The V gene end was trimmed by 4 bases and the J gene end by 9 bases; junction bases not matched to a gene: 6. This CDR3 is 14 amino acids long. CDR3 residues: CASSPGQGAGEQFF. DNA for the CDR3: TGCGCCAGCAGCCCTGGACAGGGGGCAGGTGAGCAGTTCTTC.

The chain combines TRBV5-1 with TRBJ2-5, with TRBD2 identical over 12 bases. The CDR3 is 17 residues long. The trim removed 4 bases at V and 4 bases at J, leaving 11 bases unmatched. The germline V gene has CDR1 SGHRS and CDR2 YFSETQ. DNA of the CDR3: TGCGCCAGCAGCCTGGGACTAGCGGGTTCACGGGGAGAGACCCAGTACTTC. It is translated as CASSLGLAGSRGETQYF.

The chain has TRBV6-5 and TRBJ2-7, with D possibly TRBD1 on 5 matching bases. CDR3 length equals 13 residues. With 2 bases removed from V and 2 bases from J, the gap between germline ends came to 7 bases. Germline V lookup: CDR1 MNHEY, CDR2 SVGAGI. CDR3 sequence reads: CASSYGAAYEQYF. CDR3 nucleotide sequence: TGTGCCAGCAGTTACGGGGCAGCCTACGAGCAGTACTTC.

In the case of this clone: Other DNA sequences in this sample translate to the same CDR3. The V call is TRBV18, the J call TRBJ1-5; 10 positions agree with TRBD1. V was pared by 0 bases and J by 4 bases, with 0 bases of the junction left unmatched. Germline-derived CDR1 and CDR2 are KGHSH and LQKENI. CDR3 length equals 15 residues. CDR3 DNA: TGTGCCAGCTCACCACCGGACAGGGGGAATCAGCCCCAGCATTTT. It codes for CASSPPDRGNQPQHF.

The chain employs TRBV18 and TRBJ1-1, with 7 bases identical to TRBD1. Trimming at V came to 2 bases and at J to 4 bases, leaving 10 bases not matched to a gene. Germline V lookup: CDR1 KGHSH, CDR2 LQKENI. This CDR3 contains 16 residues. The CDR3 nucleotides read TGTGCCAGCTCACCATCGTCAGGGGGGCTTGGCACTGAAGCTTTCTTT. This sequence encodes CASSPSSGGLGTEAFF.

This chain links TRBV27 with TRBJ2-7, with 8 positions matching TRBD1. The germline CDR1 and CDR2 sequences are MNHEY and SMNVEV (reference sequence). There are 13 residues in the CDR3. V lost 4 bases to trimming and J lost 3 bases; unmatched junction nucleotides: 2. The CDR3 DNA is TGTGCCAGCAGTTCAGGGGGCGGCTACGAGCAGTACTTC. Its protein product is CASSSGGGYEQYF.

This CDR3 reads CASSYHRREPQHF. The DNA of the CDR3 is TGTGCCAGCAGCTATCACAGGAGGGAGCCCCAGCATTTT. The V call is TRBV7-2, the J call TRBJ1-5; maybe TRBD1 (5 bases). The V end was cut by 4 bases, the J end by 8 bases, with 12 bases between. Looked up from germline, CDR1 is SGHTA and CDR2 is FQGNSA. The CDR3 contains 13 residues.

The rearrangement links TRBV6-5 to TRBJ1-2, with D maybe TRBD1 (6 bases). The V and J ends lost 2 bases and 8 bases respectively, with 12 bases between them. The CDR3 has 13 residues. CDR1 is MNHEY, CDR2 SVGAGI, per germline. In nucleotides, the CDR3 is TGTGCCAGCAGTTACACAATAGGGGGAGGCTACACCTTC. Amino acid sequence: CASSYTIGGGYTF.

The chain combines TRBV28 with TRBJ1-4; 8 bases are shared with TRBD1. This CDR3 is built from 16 residues. J lost 0 bases, V lost 7 bases, and 7 bases had no gene match. In germline, CDR1 is MDHEN, CDR2 SYDVKM. CDR3 sequence (DNA): TGTGCCAGCACCTCTGGACAGGGCACAACTAATGAAAAACTGTTTTTT. It yields the protein CASTSGQGTTNEKLFF. The full variable domain, completed using reference TRBV28 and TRBJ1-4, is DVKVTQSSRYLVKRTGEKVFLECVQDMDHENMFWYRQDPGLGLRLIYFSYDVKMKEKGDIPEGYSVSREKKERFSLILESASTNQTSMYLCASTSGQGTTNEKLFFGSGTQLSVL.